These 3 T cell receptor beta chains were sequenced from one sample in a study of CD8+ T cells in alopecia areata. Following extraction, RNA underwent reverse transcription to cDNA, which served as the sequencing template. Data came from immunoSEQ multiplex PCR; TCRdb stores just in-frame clones and leaves some out. The sample has a few hundred thousand clones, about three fifths seen once. Treatment of the sample: oral pan-JAK inhibitor, 5-10 mg twice daily. The material was CD4+ T cells sorted from blood, obtained at week 4, from a patient treated with tofacitinib. The source of these receptors is a human donor with alopecia areata.

This chain joins TRBV5-1 and TRBJ1-6, with a weak D call TRBD1 (5 bases). Per the germline V gene, CDR1 is SGHRS and CDR2 is YFSETQ. Trimming cost V 9 bases and J 9 bases, with 22 bases left between them. The CDR3 is made up of 15 amino acids. The CDR3 reads CATSREGVQSSPLHF. The CDR3 bases are TGCGCCACCAGTCGGGAAGGGGTTCAGAGTTCACCCCTCCACTTT.

J is TRBJ2-5 and V is TRBV6-5, with D unresolved. Germline V gives CDR1 MNHEY, CDR2 SVGAGI. Trimming took 6 bases from V and 7 from J, leaving 9 bases between them. CDR3 size: 11 residues. CDR3 nucleotide sequence: TGTGCCAGCAGCCACCGTCTGACCCAGTACTTC. Amino acid sequence: CASSHRLTQYF.

This clone showed up just a few times. The chain combines TRBV7-8 with TRBJ1-2, with D uncertain. The germline V and J ends were trimmed by 3 bases and 5 bases, with 16 bases remaining between them. The CDR3 spans 15 residues. Germline CDR1 and CDR2: SGHVS and FQNEAQ. In DNA form, the CDR3 reads TGTGCCAGCAGCTTGGCCCCGAGGTCCTTATATGGCTACACCTTC. This codes for CASSLAPRSLYGYTF. The full variable domain, its missing parts supplied by reference TRBV7-8 and TRBJ1-2, is GAGVSQSPRYKVAKRGQDVALRCDPISGHVSLFWYQQALGQGPEFLTYFQNEAQLDKSGLPSDRFFAERPEGSVSTLKIQRTQQEDSAVYLCASSLAPRSLYGYTFGSGTRLTVV.